One sample yielded the 28 T cell receptor beta chains listed below, sequenced in a study of blood T cell repertoires in COVID-19 (dated by TCRdb to 2020 to 2022). Receptor libraries were prepared by the immunoSEQ multiplex PCR assay. TCRdb took this table from immuneACCESS and kept in-frame rearrangements with V and J called. Such tables lack part of the clones; where checked against another copy, unresolved V genes explain under half of the gap, and the rest is unexplained. The sample table shows about 73,000 clones, and 75% to 80% are seen once. The top ten clones comprise 2% to 2.5% of the sample. Input material: peripheral blood. Receptor source: a man aged 70-80 years with COVID-19, enrolled during active disease.

The chain recombines TRBV29-1 with TRBJ2-5; D unresolved. This CDR3 comprises 12 residues. CDR1 and CDR2 from the germline V gene are SQVTM and ANQGSEA. With 4 bases removed from V and 1 base from J, the gap between germline ends came to 7 bases. CDR3 sequence reads: CSVGGFQETQYF. Here the CDR3 DNA reads TGCAGCGTTGGTGGCTTCCAAGAGACCCAGTACTTC.

The chain has TRBV9 and TRBJ1-2, with 7 bases that match TRBD1. The CDR3 contains 15 residues. Per the germline V gene, CDR1 is SGDLS and CDR2 is YYNGEE. V shed 0 bases, J shed 4 bases, and the junction held 6 bases outside the gene matches. The CDR3 protein is CASSVVEAGGYGYTF. The CDR3 bases are TGTGCCAGCAGCGTAGTGGAGGCAGGGGGCTATGGCTACACCTTC.

The chain uses TRBV20-1 and TRBJ2-5; D is unclear. The CDR3 is 13 residues long. The germline V gene has CDR1 DFQATT and CDR2 SNEGSKA (reference sequence). Trimming took 3 bases from V and 5 from J, leaving 13 bases between them. This CDR3 is CSASLDSRETQYF. The CDR3 DNA sequence: TGCAGTGCTAGTTTAGACTCTAGGGAGACCCAGTACTTC.

The J gene is TRBJ1-1, the V gene TRBV6-6, with D tentatively TRBD1 (6 bases). The CDR3 has 15 amino acids. Between the trimmed V and J ends, which lost 5 bases and 1 base, there was a span of 14 bases. Germline V gene data show CDR1 as MNHNY and CDR2 as SVGAGI (reference sequence). The CDR3 DNA sequence: TGTGCCAGCAGTCGCCCCCGGACAGCGAACACTGAAGCTTTCTTT. This codes for CASSRPRTANTEAFF.

The rearrangement joins TRBV7-9 to TRBJ2-7, with a tentative D call TRBD1 (6 bases). V was clipped by 5 bases and J by 3 bases, with 14 bases between them. Germline assignment: CDR1 SEHNR and CDR2 FQNEAQ (reference sequence). This CDR3 comprises 14 residues. The CDR3 nucleotides are TGTGCCAGCAGCACACAAGGGGGTGGCTACGAGCAGTACTTC. It translates to CASSTQGGGYEQYF.

This clone showed up just a few times. The gene calls are TRBV29-1 and TRBJ2-1; 9 nucleotides match TRBD2. Per the germline V gene, CDR1 is SQVTM and CDR2 is ANQGSEA. The ends lost 4 bases at V and 5 bases at J; junction bases unmatched: 9. The CDR3 length is 15 residues. CDR3 loop: CSVVLMGGRDNEQFF. CDR3 nucleotides: TGCAGCGTTGTCTTGATGGGCGGGAGGGACAATGAGCAGTTCTTC.

The chain carries TRBV5-6 and TRBJ2-1, with 10 bases identical to TRBD2. This CDR3 region has 18 residues. After removal of 0 bases from V and 0 bases from J, the junction contained 6 bases not matched to a gene. Germline CDR1 is SGHDT and CDR2 is YYEEEE. CDR3: CASSLGAGGSSSYNEQFF. In DNA, the CDR3 is TGTGCCAGCAGCTTGGGAGCGGGAGGGTCGAGCTCCTACAATGAGCAGTTCTTC.

This rearrangement joins TRBV7-6 to TRBJ2-1, with TRBD2 identical over 10 bases. V shed 1 base, J shed 4 bases, and the junction held 10 bases outside the gene matches. Germline V gives CDR1 SGHVS, CDR2 FNYEAQ. This CDR3 has 18 amino acids. The CDR3 nucleotides are TGTGCCAGCAGCTTAGGGCCCCTTAGAGCGGGAGGGTACAATGAGCAGTTCTTC. This codes for CASSLGPLRAGGYNEQFF.

The rearrangement uses TRBV5-4 and TRBJ2-3; the match to TRBD2 covers 8 bases. Unmatched junction bases numbered 7, after V lost 1 base and J lost 6 bases. CDR3 length: 15 amino acids. Germline CDR1 SGHNT, CDR2 YYREEE (reference sequence). CDR3 nucleotide sequence: TGTGCCAGCAGCTTGTCGTCCGGGAGGGGGGATACGCAGTATTTT. Encoded protein: CASSLSSGRGDTQYF.

V and J are TRBV9 and TRBJ1-5; TRBD1 aligns across 9 bases. The CDR3 runs to 14 residues. CDR1 is SGDLS and CDR2 is YYNGEE in the germline V gene. V dropped 5 bases and J dropped 5; count of bases not matched to a gene: 5. For the CDR3, the DNA is TGTGCCAGCAGTCCAAGGGACAGGGATCAGCCCCAGCATTTT. It yields the protein CASSPRDRDQPQHF.

V usage is TRBV28 and J usage is TRBJ1-3; weak D call: TRBD1 (5 bases). Trimming removed 10 bases at V and 3 bases at J, with 16 bases between. The CDR3 loop spans 14 amino acids. CDR1 and CDR2 from the germline V gene are MDHEN and SYDVKM. The CDR3 is CATWEGMSGNTIYF. CDR3 nucleotides: TGTGCCACCTGGGAGGGGATGAGTGGAAACACCATATATTTT.

This chain connects TRBV9 to TRBJ2-1; a possible D gene is TRBD1 (9 bases). This CDR3 has 19 residues. V was cut by 5 bases and J by 4 bases, with 28 bases left in between. CDR1 SGDLS and CDR2 YYNGEE come from the germline V gene. CDR3 residues: CASSPGGGSGTGHYNEQFF. CDR3 DNA sequence: TGTGCCAGCAGTCCCGGGGGGGGGAGCGGGACAGGGCATTACAATGAGCAGTTCTTC.

This clone was seen only once. The V and J genes are TRBV2 and TRBJ1-5, with D hard to call. V lost 6 bases, J lost 0 bases, and 9 bases lay in between. CDR1 SNHLY and CDR2 FYNNEI come from the germline V gene. CDR3 size: 14 residues. CDR3 sequence reads: CASSYYYSNQPQHF. The CDR3 DNA sequence: TGTGCCAGCAGCTACTATTATAGCAATCAGCCCCAGCATTTT.

This clone was counted only a few times. No conserved phenylalanine or tryptophan is present at the end of the CDR3, so a read error is the likely explanation. Because the CDR3's place on the DNA is in doubt, the DNA is left out and the CDR3 is given as listed by TCRdb. V gene TRBV5-8 combines with J gene TRBJ1-2; TRBD1 reflects the table's D call only, with no check against the DNA. The CDR3 is 12 amino acids in total, end residues counted. In germline, CDR1 is SGHTS, CDR2 YDEGEE. The CDR3 region is CASSRTALPSRI.

The rearrangement uses TRBV5-8 and TRBJ2-1; 7 bases align to TRBD2. The ends lost 7 bases at V and 5 bases at J; junction bases unmatched: 12. The CDR3 runs 15 residues. Germline V lookup: CDR1 SGHTS, CDR2 YDEGEE. CDR3: CASFTGTNLNNEQFF. The CDR3 DNA follows: TGTGCCAGCTTTACCGGGACTAACCTAAACAATGAGCAGTTCTTC.

CDR3 sequence (DNA): TGTGCCAGTATCCCCAGGGGCAAGAGAGATGAGCAGTTCTTC. Its translation is CASIPRGKRDEQFF. The gene calls are TRBV19 and TRBJ2-1; TRBD1 might be the D (6 bases). CDR3 length equals 14 residues. Germline V gives CDR1 LNHDA, CDR2 SQIVND (reference sequence). The V end was cut by 7 bases, the J end by 8 bases, with 18 bases between.

The V gene is TRBV6-6, the J gene TRBJ2-1; 9 bases fit TRBD2. V was clipped by 6 bases and J by 0 bases; unmatched bases: 6. There are 16 residues in the CDR3. Per germline, CDR1 MNHNY and CDR2 SVGAGI (reference sequence). CDR3 loop: CASSRLAESSYNEQFF. Here the CDR3 DNA reads TGTGCCAGCAGCCGACTAGCGGAAAGCTCCTACAATGAGCAGTTCTTC.

The CDR3 sequence is CASRPIAGGGDTQYF. The DNA of the CDR3 is TGTGCCAGCAGACCAATAGCGGGAGGGGGAGATACGCAGTATTTT. The chain carries TRBV2 and TRBJ2-3; 11 bases map to TRBD2. The trim removed 6 bases at V and 5 bases at J, leaving 7 bases unmatched. Germline V gene data show CDR1 as SNHLY and CDR2 as FYNNEI. This CDR3 is built from 15 residues. The full variable domain, in which reference TRBV2 and TRBJ2-3 provide the parts outside the CDR3, is EPEVTQTPSHQVTQMGQEVILRCVPISNHLYFYWYRQILGQKVEFLVSFYNNEISEKSEIFDDQFSVERPDGSNFTLKIRSTKLEDSAMYFCASRPIAGGGDTQYFGPGTRLTVL.

CDR3 nucleotide sequence: TGTGCCAGCAGCTTAGCATCCGGGGTGACTGAAGCTTTCTTT. This translates into CASSLASGVTEAFF. The rearrangement joins TRBV7-8 to TRBJ1-1, with D unclear. Trimming took 0 bases from V and 5 from J, leaving 10 bases between them. The CDR3 is made up of 14 amino acids. Germline V CDR1 and CDR2: SGHVS, FQNEAQ.

V is TRBV2 and J is TRBJ2-2; perhaps TRBD2 as D (6 bases). Germline lookup yields CDR1 SNHLY and CDR2 FYNNEI. Trimming took 1 base from V and 6 from J, leaving 9 bases between them. The CDR3 runs 14 residues. The DNA for the CDR3 is TGTGCCAGCAGTGAAGTTTCGGGGGCCGGGGAGCTGTTTTTT. It translates to CASSEVSGAGELFF.

J is TRBJ2-7 and V is TRBV29-1; D may be TRBD1 (6 bases). Germline V CDR1 and CDR2: SQVTM, ANQGSEA. With 3 bases removed from V and 3 bases from J, the gap between germline ends came to 9 bases. The length of the CDR3 is 12 residues. CDR3 nucleotides: TGCAGCGTTGAGGTACAGGGCTACGAGCAGTACTTC. Amino acids: CSVEVQGYEQYF.

The J gene is TRBJ1-4, the V gene TRBV4-1; no firm D call. Per the germline V gene, CDR1 is MGHRA and CDR2 is YSYEKL. Trimming took 1 base from V and 7 from J, leaving 19 bases between them. This CDR3 is built from 17 residues. This CDR3 is CASSQGNGALAGEKLFF. DNA of the CDR3: TGCGCCAGCAGCCAAGGGAACGGAGCTCTAGCGGGTGAAAAACTGTTTTTT.

V gene TRBV28 combines with J gene TRBJ1-3; 7 nucleotides align to TRBD1. CDR3 length: 14 residues. CDR1 MDHEN and CDR2 SYDVKM come from the germline V gene. V lost 6 bases, J lost 4 bases, and 6 bases stayed unmatched. The CDR3 region has the DNA TGTGCCAGCAGCAGACAGGGAACAGGAAACACCATATATTTT. This sequence encodes CASSRQGTGNTIYF.

In its sample, this clone was seen a few times. The chain joins TRBV7-2 to TRBJ1-1; D possibly corresponds to TRBD1 (5 bases). The V and J ends lost 5 bases and 1 base respectively, with 8 bases between them. Germline loops: CDR1 SGHTA, CDR2 FQGNSA. CDR3 size: 13 residues. CDR3 loop: CASSLTGNTEAFF. The CDR3 DNA reads as TGTGCCAGCAGCCTCACAGGGAACACTGAAGCTTTCTTT.

This rearrangement joins TRBV5-1 to TRBJ2-5; 7 bases line up with TRBD1. The CDR3 has 14 residues. The trim removed 0 bases at V and 5 bases at J, leaving 4 bases unmatched. CDR1 is SGHRS, CDR2 YFSETQ, per germline. Written as DNA, the CDR3 is TGCGCCAGCAGCTTGGGTGGGACAGATGAGACCCAGTACTTC. This encodes CASSLGGTDETQYF.

This clone showed up just a few times. The chain joins TRBV18 to TRBJ1-4; 8 bases align to TRBD1. CDR1 and CDR2 (germline): KGHSH, LQKENI. Losses at the gene ends were 6 bases for V and 3 bases for J; bases not matched to a gene: 3. The CDR3 runs 14 residues. The DNA for the CDR3 is TGTGCCAGCTCTCAGGGGGCAGCTAATGAAAAACTGTTTTTT. Translated, it gives CASSQGAANEKLFF.

V usage is TRBV6-5 and J usage is TRBJ1-1; no definite D call. The germline gives CDR1 MNHEY, CDR2 SVGAGI. V was shortened by 0 bases and J by 0 bases, with 11 bases between the two germline ends. The CDR3 is 16 residues long. CDR3 protein: CASSYSRKLMNTEAFF. CDR3 DNA sequence: TGTGCCAGCAGTTACTCGAGGAAACTTATGAACACTGAAGCTTTCTTT.

This chain links TRBV10-3 with TRBJ1-4; weak D call: TRBD1 (5 bases). The V gene's germline CDR1 is ENHRY and CDR2 SYGVKD. This CDR3 has 13 residues. Trimming removed 6 bases at V and 5 bases at J, with 10 bases between. In nucleotides, the CDR3 is TGTGCCATCAGGGGGACTGGGAATGAAAAACTGTTTTTT. It is translated as CAIRGTGNEKLFF.